These 20 T cell receptor beta chains were all obtained from the same sample, sequenced in a study of T cell changes during pregnancy in multiple sclerosis. Data came from immunoSEQ multiplex PCR; TCRdb stores just in-frame clones and leaves some out. The sample shows under 70,000 clones, roughly 94% of them seen only once. The specimen comprised CD8+ T cells from peripheral blood mononuclear cells, sampled after pregnancy. These receptors originate from a female donor with multiple sclerosis, enrolled in a pregnancy study.

The rearrangement uses TRBV11-2 and TRBJ2-3, with 10 nucleotides matching TRBD2. This CDR3 is built from 15 residues. CDR1 and CDR2 from the germline V gene are SGHAT and FQNNGV. The junction had 5 bases not matched to a gene; V was cut back by 3 bases and J by 5 bases. This chain's CDR3 is CASSFLAGARDTQYF. CDR3 nucleotide sequence: TGTGCCAGCAGCTTTCTAGCGGGAGCCAGAGATACGCAGTATTTT.

CDR3 protein: CASSPVRPAGELFF. The CDR3 nucleotides read TGTGCCAGCAGCCCCGTGAGGCCCGCCGGGGAGCTGTTTTTT. This chain connects TRBV5-4 to TRBJ2-2, with D hard to call. Trimming took 4 bases from V and 6 from J, leaving 13 bases between them. The CDR3 runs to 14 residues. Looked up from germline, CDR1 is SGHNT and CDR2 is YYREEE (reference sequence).

This clone was recorded only once. V usage is TRBV7-3 and J usage is TRBJ2-3; 11 bases fit TRBD2. Germline CDR1 is SGHTA and CDR2 is FQGTGA. Unmatched junction bases numbered 3, after V lost 4 bases and J lost 0 bases. The CDR3 runs to 16 residues. The CDR3, as DNA: TGTGCCAGCAGCTCCAGGACTAGCGGGAGCACAGATACGCAGTATTTT. This translates into CASSSRTSGSTDTQYF. Together with reference TRBV7-3 and TRBJ2-3, the CDR3 gives the full variable domain: GAGVSQTPSNKVTEKGKYVELRCDPISGHTALYWYRQSLGQGPEFLIYFQGTGAADDSGLPNDRFFAVRPEGSVSTLKIQRTERGDSAVYLCASSSRTSGSTDTQYFGPGTRLTVL.

The V gene is TRBV9, the J gene TRBJ2-3, with a tentative D call TRBD1 (5 bases). The germline V and J ends were trimmed by 0 bases and 0 bases, with 8 bases remaining between them. The CDR3 spans 15 residues. Germline CDR1 reads SGDLS; CDR2 reads YYNGEE. The DNA of the CDR3 is TGTGCCAGCAGCGTAGGGGGCAGGAGCACAGATACGCAGTATTTT. It codes for CASSVGGRSTDTQYF. The entire variable domain, with the rest obtained from reference TRBV9 and TRBJ2-3, is as follows: DSGVTQTPKHLITATGQRVTLRCSPRSGDLSVYWYQQSLDQGLQFLIQYYNGEERAKGNILERFSAQQFPDLHSELNLSSLELGDSALYFCASSVGGRSTDTQYFGPGTRLTVL.

The chain is built from TRBV27 and TRBJ2-1, with TRBD1 identical over 8 bases. With 8 bases clipped from V and 2 bases from J, the junction kept 5 bases outside the gene matches. The CDR3 length is 14 residues. Germline V gene lookup returns CDR1 MNHEY and CDR2 SMNVEV (reference sequence). For the CDR3, the DNA is TGTGCCAGCGCTGGGACAGGCGCCTACAATGAGCAGTTCTTC. Translated, it gives CASAGTGAYNEQFF.

The chain couples TRBV19 to TRBJ2-5; D is possibly TRBD2 (6 bases). V gave up 3 bases and J gave up 4 bases, with 15 bases separating them. Germline CDR1 is LNHDA and CDR2 is SQIVND (reference sequence). This CDR3 has 15 amino acids. The chain's CDR3 is CASSIGAQGGETQYF. Written as DNA, the CDR3 is TGTGCCAGTAGTATTGGGGCGCAGGGAGGAGAGACCCAGTACTTC.

This clone was counted a single time. The genes are TRBV7-9 and TRBJ1-2; perhaps TRBD1 as D (6 bases). Looked up from germline, CDR1 is SEHNR and CDR2 is FQNEAQ (reference sequence). V was shortened by 1 base and J by 4 bases, with 10 bases between the two germline ends. The CDR3 is made up of 14 amino acids. CDR3 in DNA: TGTGCCAGCAGCTTAGGAGGGGACACCTATGGCTACACCTTC. It codes for CASSLGGDTYGYTF.

The chain is built from TRBV19 and TRBJ2-3; 7 bases align to TRBD1. Per germline, CDR1 LNHDA and CDR2 SQIVND (reference sequence). The V gene end was trimmed by 5 bases and the J gene end by 4 bases; junction bases not matched to a gene: 9. The CDR3 sequence is 15 residues long. The CDR3 sequence: CASSVTGWSADTQYF. CDR3 DNA sequence: TGTGCCAGTAGTGTGACAGGGTGGAGCGCAGATACGCAGTATTTT.

The CDR3 DNA reads TGCAGCGTTGAAGATCGGGACACCGGGGAGCTGTTTTTT. This gives the protein CSVEDRDTGELFF. The chain links TRBV29-1 to TRBJ2-2; no reliable D call. Looked up from germline, CDR1 is SQVTM and CDR2 is ANQGSEA. V was clipped by 0 bases and J by 3 bases, with 5 bases between them. The CDR3 extends over 13 amino acids.

The rearrangement links TRBV5-6 to TRBJ1-2, with TRBD1 matching 12 bases. V lost 7 bases and J lost 3; bases outside the gene matches: 1. The CDR3 is 13 residues long. CDR1 is SGHDT and CDR2 is YYEEEE in the germline V gene. The CDR3 DNA reads TGTGCCAGCGGGACAGGGGGCCACTATGGCTACACCTTC. It specifies CASGTGGHYGYTF.

The rearrangement links TRBV4-1 to TRBJ2-7, with 9 positions matching TRBD1. With 1 base clipped from V and 3 bases from J, the junction kept 4 bases outside the gene matches. The germline V gene encodes CDR1 MGHRA and CDR2 YSYEKL. There are 15 residues in the CDR3. In DNA form, the CDR3 reads TGCGCCAGCAGCCAAGCCTCGGGACAGGGCTACGAGCAGTACTTC. Protein sequence: CASSQASGQGYEQYF.

This clone was counted a few times. The chain couples TRBV30 to TRBJ1-2; no clear D gene. CDR1 is GTSNPN, CDR2 SVGIG, per germline (reference sequence). V gave up 4 bases and J gave up 5 bases, with 5 bases separating them. The length of the CDR3 is 10 residues. The CDR3 loop is CAWKHYGYTF. The DNA of the CDR3 is TGTGCCTGGAAACATTATGGCTACACCTTC.

The J gene is TRBJ2-7, the V gene TRBV4-1, with D perhaps TRBD1 (5 bases). The CDR3 has 13 amino acids. Per the germline V gene, CDR1 is MGHRA and CDR2 is YSYEKL. Deletions cut 2 bases from V and 1 base from J, with 6 bases between. The CDR3 DNA sequence: TGCGCCAGCAGCCAAACAGGTTCCTACGAGCAGTACTTC. It yields the protein CASSQTGSYEQYF.

The chain is built from TRBV19 and TRBJ2-7; TRBD1 matches at 8 bases. This CDR3 contains 15 residues. V was clipped by 3 bases and J by 4 bases; unmatched bases: 8. Looked up from germline, CDR1 is LNHDA and CDR2 is SQIVND (reference sequence). The CDR3 DNA reads as TGTGCCAGTAGTATTTCGGACAGGGCCCCGTACGAGCAGTACTTC. Its translation: CASSISDRAPYEQYF.

V gene TRBV19 combines with J gene TRBJ2-1; D perhaps matches TRBD1 (6 bases). Germline V CDR1 and CDR2: LNHDA, SQIVND (reference sequence). Deletions cut 7 bases from V and 4 bases from J, with 14 bases between. The CDR3 is 14 residues long. The CDR3 protein is CASNIGGPYNEQFF. CDR3 bases: TGTGCCAGTAACATTGGGGGCCCTTACAATGAGCAGTTCTTC.

By sample fraction, this clone is medium-sized. The chain combines TRBV7-9 with TRBJ2-2, with TRBD1 identical over 10 bases. Germline V lookup: CDR1 SEHNR, CDR2 FQNEAQ (reference sequence). Trimming removed 7 bases from V and 7 bases from J; junction bases left unmatched: 9. The CDR3 runs 15 residues. The CDR3 loop reads CASIQMTGGIGELFF. CDR3 bases: TGTGCCAGCATCCAGATGACAGGGGGCATCGGGGAGCTGTTTTTT.

The rearrangement links TRBV28 to TRBJ2-5; TRBD2 might be the D (5 bases). CDR3 length: 13 residues. Trimming stripped 7 bases from V and 1 base from J, with 10 bases between. Germline V gene sequence: CDR1 MDHEN, CDR2 SYDVKM. CDR3 in amino acids: CASTSGLQETQYF. The CDR3 bases are TGTGCCAGCACAAGCGGTCTCCAAGAGACCCAGTACTTC.

The V call is TRBV9, the J call TRBJ2-5; TRBD1 matches at 7 bases. The CDR3 is 15 residues long. J was trimmed by 0 bases and V by 0 bases; bases with no gene match: 2. The germline CDR1 and CDR2 sequences are SGDLS and YYNGEE. The CDR3 DNA reads TGTGCCAGCAGCGTAGGAGGGACAGACCAAGAGACCCAGTACTTC. Protein product: CASSVGGTDQETQYF.

In this sample, this clone turned up once. This rearrangement joins TRBV4-2 to TRBJ2-7, with 16 bases that match TRBD2. The CDR3 runs 19 residues. The trim removed 0 bases at V and 6 bases at J, leaving 11 bases unmatched. Germline V gives CDR1 LGHNA, CDR2 YNFKEQ. DNA of the CDR3: TGTGCCAGCAGCCAAGAGACTTTGGGACTAGCGGGAGGGCCCGGCGAGCAGTACTTC. It yields the protein CASSQETLGLAGGPGEQYF.

The chain is built from TRBV15 and TRBJ2-5, with 7 bases that match TRBD1. Trimming cost V 5 bases and J 1 base; bases outside gene matches: 7. Germline assignment: CDR1 LNHNV and CDR2 YYDKDF (reference sequence). This CDR3 has 15 residues. The CDR3 protein is CATSLQQGTQETQYF. CDR3 coding DNA: TGTGCCACCAGCCTCCAACAGGGGACCCAAGAGACCCAGTACTTC.